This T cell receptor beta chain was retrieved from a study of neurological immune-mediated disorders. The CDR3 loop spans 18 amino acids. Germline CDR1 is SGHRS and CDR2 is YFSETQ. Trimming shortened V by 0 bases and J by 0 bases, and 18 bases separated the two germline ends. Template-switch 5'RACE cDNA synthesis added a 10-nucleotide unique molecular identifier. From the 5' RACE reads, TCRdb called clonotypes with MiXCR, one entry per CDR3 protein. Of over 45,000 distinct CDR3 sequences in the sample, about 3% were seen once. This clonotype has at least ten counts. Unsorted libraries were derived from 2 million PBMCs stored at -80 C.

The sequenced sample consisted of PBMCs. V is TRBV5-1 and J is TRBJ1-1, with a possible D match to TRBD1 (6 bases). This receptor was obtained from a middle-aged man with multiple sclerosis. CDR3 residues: CASSLEAGDLFMNTEAFF. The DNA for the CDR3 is TGCGCCAGCAGCTTGGAGGCAGGGGACCTCTTCATGAACACTGAAGCTTTCTTT.